These 29 T cell receptor beta chains originate from one sample sequenced in a study of response to subunit inactivated influenza vaccine. TCRdb independently ran MiXCR on the RT-PCR reads; one entry per CDR3 protein. The sample gives about 700,000 distinct CDR3 sequences, around 15% of which show up once; 6% to 9.5% is in the top ten. The source was PBMCs from blood, collected roughly 15 days before vaccination. These receptors were taken from a man aged 50 to 60 who received an inactivated influenza vaccine.

The table lists this clonotype with a count of one. Compared with germline, one end of the junction differs, possibly owing to a read error. The rearrangement uses TRBV12-3 or TRBV12-4 and TRBJ1-5; TRBD1 aligns across 8 bases. This CDR3 is 15 amino acids long. This chain's CDR3 is CASSPRQGASQPQNF. DNA of the CDR3: TGTGCCAGCAGTCCACGTCAGGGGGCAAGTCAGCCCCAGAATTTT.

This clonotype was recorded a few times. The rearrangement joins TRBV12-3 or TRBV12-4 to TRBJ1-1; tentative D call: TRBD1 (6 bases). The CDR3 has 15 residues. V gave up 6 bases and J gave up 1 base, with 15 bases separating them. The CDR3 nucleotides are TGTGCCAGCAGAGGCCCTGGGGGACAGAACACTGAAGCTTTCTTT. Protein: CASRGPGGQNTEAFF.

This clonotype was picked up many times. V and J are TRBV20-1 and TRBJ2-3; D not certain. Trimming pared 3 bases from V and 10 bases from J, leaving 11 bases between. The CDR3 totals 11 residues. Germline CDR1 reads DFQATT; CDR2 reads SNEGSKA (reference sequence). The DNA of the CDR3 is TGCAGTGCTAGCTTCCTAGGATCGCAGTATTTT. Amino acids: CSASFLGSQYF.

The sample holds a few counts of this clonotype. The chain is built from TRBV12-3 or TRBV12-4 and TRBJ1-5, with unresolved D. V was clipped by 3 bases and J by 4 bases, with 10 bases between them. The CDR3 has 14 amino acids. CDR3 DNA: TGTGCCAGCAGTTTCCCAGTTTCGAATCAGCCCCAGCATTTT. Its translation is CASSFPVSNQPQHF.

This clonotype showed up just a few times. The rearrangement uses TRBV12-3 or TRBV12-4 and TRBJ2-6; D not certain. The CDR3 is made up of 13 amino acids. V dropped 6 bases and J dropped 7 bases, with 10 bases sitting between them. The CDR3 DNA follows: TGTGCCAGCAGGATCGAAGTAGCCAACGTCCTGACTTTC. Encoded protein: CASRIEVANVLTF.

The chain recombines TRBV12-3 or TRBV12-4 with TRBJ1-5; 7 nucleotides match TRBD1. This CDR3 region has 15 residues. The V gene end was trimmed by 5 bases and the J gene end by 0 bases; junction bases not matched to a gene: 4. The chain's CDR3 is CASSNRTGSNQPQHF. CDR3 DNA: TGTGCCAGCAGTAACCGGACAGGTAGCAATCAGCCCCAGCATTTT.

This clonotype appeared once. V gene TRBV20-1 combines with J gene TRBJ2-5; 9 bases fit TRBD2. Trimming removed 0 bases from V and 5 bases from J; junction bases left unmatched: 13. The CDR3 is 17 amino acids. Germline V lookup: CDR1 DFQATT, CDR2 SNEGSKA (reference sequence). The CDR3, as DNA: TGCAGTGCTAGAGATGGCGTGCGGGGGGGCTGGTGGGAGACCCAGTACTTC. Protein sequence: CSARDGVRGGWWETQYF.

This clonotype showed up just a few times. The rearrangement links TRBV18 to TRBJ2-7; D perhaps matches TRBD2 (5 bases). Germline CDR1 is KGHSH and CDR2 is LQKENI. V lost 2 bases and J lost 7, with 18 bases in between. The CDR3 length is 15 residues. The CDR3 spells CASSPGPLGVSEQYF. DNA of the CDR3: TGTGCCAGCTCACCAGGCCCCCTCGGGGTATCTGAGCAGTACTTC.

V and J are TRBV18 and TRBJ2-3; D not resolved. The CDR3 is 15 residues long. Germline lookup yields CDR1 KGHSH and CDR2 LQKENI. The V gene lost 3 bases and the J gene lost 6 bases, with 16 bases spanning the gap. Written as DNA, the CDR3 is TGTGCCAGCTCACCTATTGTTGAGGTGTCGGATACGCAGTATTTT. This codes for CASSPIVEVSDTQYF.

This clonotype was observed a handful of times. The V call is TRBV6-1, the J call TRBJ1-2; a possible D gene is TRBD1 (5 bases). Looked up from germline, CDR1 is MNHNS and CDR2 is SASEGT. V was trimmed by 6 bases and J by 4 bases, leaving 18 bases between them. The CDR3 covers 15 residues. CDR3 sequence reads: CASRQQEGAGYGYTF. CDR3 in DNA: TGTGCCAGCAGACAACAAGAAGGGGCCGGCTATGGCTACACCTTC.

There are a few counts of this clonotype. This chain connects TRBV2 to TRBJ1-5; D not resolved. The germline V gene encodes CDR1 SNHLY and CDR2 FYNNEI. The germline V and J ends were trimmed by 6 bases and 0 bases, with 15 bases remaining between them. The CDR3 runs 16 residues. The CDR3 region is CASSRRHSYSNQPQHF. The CDR3 bases are TGTGCCAGCAGCCGAAGGCACAGCTATAGCAATCAGCCCCAGCATTTT.

The chain uses TRBV5-1 and TRBJ2-3, with TRBD2 matching 7 bases. CDR1 is SGHRS, CDR2 YFSETQ, per germline. The J segment lost 3 bases and the V segment lost 1 base, leaving 2 bases of the junction unmatched. There are 14 residues in the CDR3. The CDR3 DNA reads as TGCGCCAGCAGCTTGAACGGGGGGACAGATACGCAGTATTTT. It codes for CASSLNGGTDTQYF.

The rearrangement links TRBV5-1 to TRBJ1-1, with a tentative D call TRBD1 (5 bases). Germline CDR1 and CDR2: SGHRS and YFSETQ. There are 15 residues in the CDR3. Trimming took 5 bases from V and 3 from J, leaving 17 bases between them. The CDR3 DNA reads TGCGCCAGCAGTTTAGCAGGGAAGGGGTACACTGAAGCTTTCTTT. Translated, it gives CASSLAGKGYTEAFF.

The CDR3 bases are TGTGCCAGCAGCTACTCCGGGACTAGCGTTGATACGCAGTATTTT. This sequence encodes CASSYSGTSVDTQYF. J is TRBJ2-3 and V is TRBV7-3; 10 bases fit TRBD2. The CDR3 covers 15 residues. Trimming removed 4 bases from V and 6 bases from J; junction bases left unmatched: 7. Germline V gene sequence: CDR1 SGHTA, CDR2 FQGTGA.

On this clonotype itself: Given a much more abundant clone one base away, this may be a read error. The genes are TRBV2 and TRBJ2-7; D unclear. There are 11 residues in the CDR3. Germline CDR1 SNHLY, CDR2 FYNNEI. Trimming pared 7 bases from V and 3 bases from J, leaving 7 bases between. CDR3 sequence (DNA): TGTGCCAGCATGTTGGGCTACGAGCAGTACTTC. Amino acid sequence: CASMLGYEQYF.

This clonotype was seen a handful of times. The rearrangement joins TRBV7-2 to TRBJ2-3, with 11 bases identical to TRBD2. The germline V gene encodes CDR1 SGHTA and CDR2 FQGNSA. The V gene end was trimmed by 2 bases and the J gene end by 6 bases; junction bases not matched to a gene: 7. This CDR3 contains 16 residues. CDR3 in DNA: TGTGCCAGCAGCTTACTGGCTAGCGGGGGGCTCGATACGCAGTATTTT. It yields the protein CASSLLASGGLDTQYF.

This clonotype has just a few counts. The chain has TRBV11-2 and TRBJ2-2; D remains unclear. Deletions cut 3 bases from V and 3 bases from J, with 5 bases between. Germline lookup yields CDR1 SGHAT and CDR2 FQNNGV. This CDR3 comprises 13 residues. CDR3 amino acids: CASSFPDTGELFF. CDR3 DNA: TGTGCCAGCAGCTTTCCGGACACCGGGGAGCTGTTTTTT.

V and J are TRBV28 and TRBJ2-7; D call uncertain. Germline CDR1 is MDHEN and CDR2 is SYDVKM. There are 14 residues in the CDR3. V dropped 5 bases and J dropped 0 bases, with 11 bases sitting between them. Written as DNA, the CDR3 is TGTGCCAGCAGTGGTAGGTTGAGCTCCTACGAGCAGTACTTC. It is translated as CASSGRLSSYEQYF.

This clonotype was found a few times. The gene calls are TRBV30 and TRBJ2-2, with 7 bases that match TRBD2. The V and J ends lost 0 bases and 4 bases, in that order; junction bases with no gene match: 5. Per germline, CDR1 GTSNPN and CDR2 SVGIG (reference sequence). The CDR3 runs 15 residues. CDR3 region: CAWSVRGDFTGELFF. CDR3 nucleotide sequence: TGTGCCTGGAGTGTCCGGGGGGACTTCACCGGGGAGCTGTTTTTT.

This clonotype was counted between two and nine times. The genes are TRBV27 and TRBJ2-3; TRBD2 matches at 13 bases. V lost 6 bases and J lost 8; bases outside the gene matches: 14. Germline lookup yields CDR1 MNHEY and CDR2 SMNVEV (reference sequence). The CDR3 totals 17 residues. The CDR3 bases are TGTGCCAGCAGAACCTCGGGGACTAGCGGGGTTTCGGGTACGCAGTATTTT. Translation: CASRTSGTSGVSGTQYF.

This clonotype showed up just a few times. The CDR3 loop reads CASSQGQADYNEQFF. For the CDR3, the DNA is TGCGCCAGCAGCCAGGGACAGGCTGACTACAATGAGCAGTTCTTC. The chain has TRBV4-3 and TRBJ2-1, with TRBD1 identical over 8 bases. The ends lost 3 bases at V and 3 bases at J; junction bases unmatched: 4. The CDR3 is made up of 15 amino acids. CDR1 and CDR2 (germline): LGHNA, YSLEER.

This clonotype has more than one count but fewer than ten. The V and J genes are TRBV20-1 and TRBJ2-1; D gene ambiguous. The CDR3 loop spans 14 amino acids. Trimming took 5 bases from V and 7 from J, leaving 18 bases between them. Germline loops: CDR1 DFQATT, CDR2 SNEGSKA (reference sequence). CDR3 nucleotides: TGCAGTGCTGGTTCTTTTGGATTCGGGAATGAGCAGTTCTTC. Translating it yields CSAGSFGFGNEQFF.

This chain joins TRBV6-2 or TRBV6-3 and TRBJ2-7, with D tentatively TRBD1 or TRBD2 (5 bases each). Germline V gene lookup returns CDR1 MNHEY and CDR2 SVGEGT. The CDR3 spans 14 residues. Trimming took 7 bases from V and 6 from J, leaving 19 bases between them. The CDR3 coding sequence is TGTGCCAGCATGCCCCGGGACGGCTTCTCCGAGCAGTACTTC. Protein sequence: CASMPRDGFSEQYF.

This clonotype was counted a few times. A much more abundant neighbour one base away suggests this may be a read error. V and J are TRBV12-3 or TRBV12-4 and TRBJ1-5, with unresolved D. The CDR3 extends over 12 amino acids. CDR3: CASSRKNQPQPF. DNA of the CDR3: TGTGCCAGCAGTCGTAAGAATCAGCCCCAGCCTTTT.

The genes are TRBV2 and TRBJ2-6, with a possible D match to TRBD2 (5 bases). CDR1 is SNHLY, CDR2 FYNNEI, per germline. The CDR3 consists of 15 residues. V shed 6 bases and J shed 4 bases, with 13 bases lying between them. The CDR3 loop is CASRAERAGANVLTF. Written as DNA, the CDR3 is TGTGCCAGCAGGGCGGAGAGGGCCGGGGCCAACGTCCTGACTTTC.

This clonotype was detected once. This sequence joins TRBV20-1 and TRBJ1-2; a weak D match, TRBD1 (6 bases). V lost 5 bases and J lost 0, with 13 bases in between. The CDR3 spans 14 residues. Germline lookup yields CDR1 DFQATT and CDR2 SNEGSKA (reference sequence). The chain's CDR3 is CSADPQGPNYGYTF. The CDR3 region has the DNA TGCAGTGCTGATCCACAGGGACCTAACTATGGCTACACCTTC.

The chain has TRBV12-3 or TRBV12-4 and TRBJ2-1, with D perhaps assigned TRBD1 or TRBD2 (6 bases each). The CDR3 spans 14 residues. V was trimmed by 6 bases and J by 5 bases, leaving 14 bases between them. CDR3 DNA sequence: TGTGCCAGCAGGCGGGGTTGGGACAACAATGAGCAGTTCTTC. Its protein is CASRRGWDNNEQFF.

The chain uses TRBV5-6 and TRBJ2-5; D is unresolved. The CDR3 spans 14 residues. V was pared by 1 base and J by 4 bases, with 11 bases between. Germline V lookup: CDR1 SGHDT, CDR2 YYEEEE. CDR3 in amino acids: CASSLYQNRETQYF. The CDR3, as DNA: TGTGCCAGCAGCTTGTACCAAAATCGAGAGACCCAGTACTTC.

This chain connects TRBV29-1 to TRBJ1-3, with TRBD1 identical over 8 bases. The length of the CDR3 is 13 residues. Germline CDR1 and CDR2: SQVTM and ANQGSEA. Losses at the gene ends were 7 bases for V and 4 bases for J; bases not matched to a gene: 6. CDR3 nucleotide sequence: TGCAGCGCATCGGACAGGGTCGGAAACACCATATATTTT. This encodes CSASDRVGNTIYF.